The source of this T cell receptor beta chain is a study of shared clonotypes between healthy human individuals. CD4+ cells yielded CD45RA+ naive and CD45RA-negative memory subsets. There are 11 residues in the CDR3. The trim removed 5 bases at V and 9 bases at J, leaving 2 bases unmatched. CDR1 and CDR2 from the germline V gene are SQVTM and ANQGSEA. As originally analysed: ImmunoSEQ output lacked quality scores and full-length reads, limiting matched filtering. The data were produced by immunoSEQ multiplex PCR, yet TCRdb's version contains in-frame clones alone and is incomplete. The D gene and trimming were derived from the DNA, and the V and J assignments and clone size from that table. The table has over 2 million clones, 85% to 95% seen once. Overall study findings and caveats: The expectation was that sequencing depth would affect clonotype sharing among donors.

Comment on this clone: Its specificity is not known. Other DNA variants within this sample encode the same CDR3.

The receptor was derived from a young man in good health. Some clones in this sample may be carry-over from other donors' samples. The chain is built from TRBV29-1 and TRBJ2-4; 9 bases agree with TRBD1. Sequencing was performed on naive CD4+ T cells from PBMCs. Subset specified: CD45RA+ positively selected. For the CDR3, the DNA is TGCAGCGTTAGACAGGGGGGCATTCAGTACTTC. It is translated as CSVRQGGIQYF.